Presented here are 28 T cell receptor beta chains from one specimen sequenced in a study of blood T cells in healthy people across ages. Combining a sample-barcoded 5' primer with a J-beta primer mix, a second PCR ran for roughly 7 to 12 cycles. TCRdb fed the 5' RACE reads into MiXCR, producing one record per CDR3 protein. The sample has approximately 730,000 distinct CDR3 sequences, 53% seen once. The sample was blood. Receptors originate from a man older than 75 in good health.

The CDR3 reads CASSPGNADTQYF. The CDR3 DNA reads TGTGCCAGCAGCCCTGGGAACGCAGATACGCAGTATTTT. The chain links TRBV9 to TRBJ2-3; no clear D gene. There are 13 residues in the CDR3. CDR1 is SGDLS, CDR2 YYNGEE, per germline. Trimming removed 4 bases from V and 4 bases from J, with 10 bases in between.

The CDR3 DNA reads as TGCAGTGCACCCGACAGGGGGTGGCAGTTCTTC. It encodes CSAPDRGWQFF. The rearrangement uses TRBV20-1 and TRBJ2-1; 9 bases map to TRBD1. The CDR3 extends over 11 amino acids. Germline V gene data show CDR1 as DFQATT and CDR2 as SNEGSKA (reference sequence). After removal of 6 bases from V and 12 bases from J, the junction contained 6 bases not matched to a gene.

The chain joins TRBV7-6 to TRBJ2-5; D remains unclear. V gave up 2 bases and J gave up 2 bases, with 12 bases separating them. This CDR3 is built from 15 residues. In germline, CDR1 is SGHVS, CDR2 FNYEAQ. The CDR3: CASSLNYGDQETQYF. The DNA of the CDR3 is TGTGCCAGCAGCTTAAACTATGGGGATCAAGAGACCCAGTACTTC.

V gene TRBV12-3 or TRBV12-4 combines with J gene TRBJ1-5, with 8 bases that match TRBD1. CDR3 size: 17 residues. Trimming took 0 bases from V and 2 from J; bases not matched to a gene: 6. DNA for the CDR3: TGTGCCAGCAGTTTAGCGTCAGGGGGCATCGGCAATCAGCCCCAGCATTTT. Translation gives CASSLASGGIGNQPQHF.

The sample holds one count of this clonotype. The chain couples TRBV7-2 to TRBJ1-5; 9 nucleotides match TRBD1. The V segment lost 4 bases and the J segment 6 bases; nucleotides outside the gene matches: 10. Germline V gene data show CDR1 as SGHTA and CDR2 as FQGNSA. This CDR3 has 16 residues. CDR3 sequence: CASSSGTGRSGQPQHF. CDR3 bases: TGTGCCAGCAGCTCGGGGACAGGGAGGAGTGGTCAGCCCCAGCATTTT.

This rearrangement joins TRBV10-3 to TRBJ2-1; 11 bases are shared with TRBD2. Germline-derived CDR1 and CDR2 are ENHRY and SYGVKD. This CDR3 region has 15 residues. With V trimmed by 0 bases and J by 10 bases, 5 bases remained unmatched. In nucleotides, the CDR3 is TGTGCCATCAGTGAGTCCATATCTAGCGGGGGGGAGCAGTTCTTC. Protein sequence: CAISESISSGGEQFF.

This clonotype was picked up a small number of times. The CDR3 DNA is TGTGCCAGCAGTGGGACTTACAATGAGCAGTTCTTC. This sequence encodes CASSGTYNEQFF. The rearrangement links TRBV6-1 to TRBJ2-1, with D maybe TRBD2 (5 bases). CDR3 length: 12 amino acids. The germline CDR1 and CDR2 sequences are MNHNS and SASEGT. Trimming pared 4 bases from V and 4 bases from J, leaving 5 bases between.

This clonotype was picked up a small number of times. The CDR3 spells CASSLTPGLAGGLSEQFF. The CDR3 DNA follows: TGTGCCAGCAGCTTAACCCCCGGACTAGCGGGAGGTCTTAGCGAGCAGTTCTTC. The J gene is TRBJ2-1, the V gene TRBV7-3; the match to TRBD2 covers 14 bases. V dropped 0 bases and J dropped 10; count of bases not matched to a gene: 11. The germline gives CDR1 SGHTA, CDR2 FQGTGA. CDR3 length: 18 amino acids.

The rearrangement links TRBV5-1 to TRBJ2-3; 9 bases match TRBD1. The CDR3 consists of 17 residues. Per the germline V gene, CDR1 is SGHRS and CDR2 is YFSETQ. Trimming removed 3 bases from V and 14 bases from J; junction bases left unmatched: 22. The CDR3 region is CASSWRDRENIHRDAYF. In DNA, the CDR3 is TGCGCCAGCAGCTGGAGGGACAGGGAAAATATCCACAGAGACGCGTATTTT. The variable domain in full, with the rest retrieved from reference TRBV5-1 and TRBJ2-3, is KAGVTQTPRYLIKTRGQQVTLSCSPISGHRSVSWYQQTPGQGLQFLFEYFSETQRNKGNFPGRFSGRQFSNSRSEMNVSTLELGDSALYLCASSWRDRENIHRDAYFGPGTRLTVL.

The chain is built from TRBV20-1 and TRBJ1-5; a weak D match, TRBD1 (5 bases). The J call is in doubt because the DNA end fits TRBJ2-3 better. Germline CDR1 DFQATT, CDR2 SNEGSKA (reference sequence). The CDR3 spans 13 residues. This chain's CDR3 is CSASRQPLRPQYF. CDR3 nucleotides: TGCAGTGCTTCTAGACAGCCTTTACGGCCCCAGTATTTT.

V is TRBV4-2 and J is TRBJ1-2; TRBD1 matches at 7 bases. Trimming took 2 bases from V and 3 from J; bases not matched to a gene: 6. The CDR3 is 15 residues long. The V gene's germline CDR1 is LGHNA and CDR2 YNFKEQ. Here the CDR3 reads CASSQLDRDYYGYTF. CDR3 DNA sequence: TGTGCCAGCAGCCAACTCGACAGGGATTACTATGGCTACACCTTC.

This clonotype was detected only a few times. The J gene is TRBJ2-1, the V gene TRBV6-2 or TRBV6-3, with 10 bases matching TRBD2. Trimming at V came to 6 bases and at J to 2 bases, leaving 7 bases not matched to a gene. This CDR3 spans 16 amino acids. Germline-derived CDR1 and CDR2 are MNHEY and SVGEGT. CDR3 residues: CASRRGLAVPYNEQFF. The DNA of the CDR3 is TGTGCCAGCAGAAGAGGACTAGCGGTTCCCTACAATGAGCAGTTCTTC.

The chain is built from TRBV12-3 or TRBV12-4 and TRBJ2-4, with a tentative D call TRBD1 (5 bases). Matching the DNA end better, TRBJ2-5 makes the J call doubtful. The CDR3 totals 13 residues. The chain's CDR3 is CASSLDRRETQYF. CDR3 DNA: TGTGCCAGCAGTTTAGACAGGCGAGAGACCCAGTACTTC.

CDR3 DNA: TGTGCCACCAGCAGAGATACAGAGCTCGGCTACACCTTC. The encoded protein is CATSRDTELGYTF. The rearrangement joins TRBV15 to TRBJ1-2; no clear D. Germline V CDR1 and CDR2: LNHNV, YYDKDF (reference sequence). The CDR3 has 13 residues. Trimming pared 0 bases from V and 8 bases from J, leaving 10 bases between.

The chain carries TRBV27 and TRBJ2-3; D not resolved. The CDR3 is 18 residues long. The V gene's germline CDR1 is MNHEY and CDR2 SMNVEV (reference sequence). Trimming took 6 bases from V and 2 from J, leaving 24 bases between them. CDR3 coding DNA: TGTGCCAGCAGCCTAGATTCCCGGGTCGGCGGATTCACAGATACGCAGTATTTT. Its protein is CASSLDSRVGGFTDTQYF.

In its sample, this clonotype was seen a few times. The CDR3 loop reads CASSLGLAHEQYF. In DNA form, the CDR3 reads TGTGCCAGCAGCTTAGGACTAGCCCACGAGCAGTACTTC. The V gene is TRBV7-2, the J gene TRBJ2-4; 7 bases align to TRBD2. The end of the DNA fits TRBJ2-7 better, so the J call may be wrong. CDR1 and CDR2 from the germline V gene are SGHTA and FQGNSA. This CDR3 is built from 13 residues.

In nucleotides, the CDR3 is TGTGCCAGCAGCTTCGGTGGGCGGGAGACCCAGTACTTC. Protein product: CASSFGGRETQYF. The chain links TRBV7-2 to TRBJ2-5, with D unclear. Germline CDR1 and CDR2: SGHTA and FQGNSA. Between the trimmed V and J ends, which lost 3 bases and 5 bases, there was a span of 10 bases. This CDR3 has 13 amino acids. Using reference TRBV7-2 and TRBJ2-5 for the parts outside the CDR3, the full variable domain is GAGVSQSPSNKVTEKGKDVELRCDPISGHTALYWYRQSLGQGLEFLIYFQGNSAPDKSGLPSDRFSAERTGGSVSTLTIQRTQQEDSAVYLCASSFGGRETQYFGPGTRLLVL.

Regarding this clonotype: At one end, the junction sequence differs from germline, possibly due to a read error. This chain links TRBV7-6 with TRBJ1-4; 9 bases line up with TRBD1. This CDR3 spans 17 amino acids. Germline V gives CDR1 SGHVS, CDR2 FNYEAQ. CDR3 DNA: TGTGCCAGCAACCTCAGGGGACAGGGATTAACTAATAAAAAACTGTTTTTT. It encodes CASNLRGQGLTNKKLFF.

This chain joins TRBV10-3 and TRBJ2-1; TRBD2 might be the D (6 bases). Trimming took off 11 bases at V and 1 base at J, with 15 bases between the two ends. Germline assignment: CDR1 ENHRY and CDR2 SYGVKD. The CDR3 has 14 residues. This CDR3 reads CAVVWGRSYNEQFF. Written as DNA, the CDR3 is TGTGCCGTAGTTTGGGGGAGGTCCTACAATGAGCAGTTCTTC.

CDR3 in amino acids: CASSNNRTEAFF. In nucleotides, the CDR3 is TGTGCCAGCAGCAATAATAGGACTGAAGCTTTCTTT. The rearrangement links TRBV21-1 to TRBJ1-1. TRBV21-1 is a known pseudogene. The CDR3 is 12 residues long.

Comments on this clonotype: An end of the junction does not agree with germline; a read error may underlie this. The gene calls are TRBV20-1 and TRBJ2-1, with D hard to call. CDR1 is DFQATT, CDR2 SNEGSKA, per germline (reference sequence). The CDR3 runs to 14 residues. The CDR3 bases are TGCTGTGCTAAGGGTGGTCGTCCCATCAATGAGCAGTTCTTC. Protein product: CCAKGGRPINEQFF.

V and J are TRBV29-1 and TRBJ2-3; D remains ambiguous. The CDR3 length is 13 residues. Germline V gives CDR1 SQVTM, CDR2 ANQGSEA. V lost 4 bases, J lost 2 bases, and 10 bases lay in between. Here the CDR3 reads CSVGVLNTDTQYF. The DNA for the CDR3 is TGCAGCGTTGGGGTTTTGAACACAGATACGCAGTATTTT.

The genes are TRBV9 and TRBJ2-7; D not certain. The V and J ends lost 4 bases and 2 bases respectively, with 13 bases between them. Germline loops: CDR1 SGDLS, CDR2 YYNGEE. CDR3 length: 14 residues. The CDR3 here is CASSPKAGAYEQYF. In DNA, the CDR3 is TGTGCCAGCAGCCCAAAGGCCGGCGCCTACGAGCAGTACTTC.

The rearrangement uses TRBV18 and TRBJ2-5; D might be TRBD1 or TRBD2, each matching 5 bases. Judging by the DNA end, TRBJ2-7 fits better; the J call may be wrong. CDR1 KGHSH and CDR2 LQKENI come from the germline V gene. This CDR3 has 13 amino acids. Here the CDR3 DNA reads TGTGCCAGCTCACCACTAGGGGCGGGCGAGCAGTACTTC. This encodes CASSPLGAGEQYF.

This clonotype showed up just a few times. This chain joins TRBV15 and TRBJ2-4, with D possibly matching TRBD1 (6 bases). Per germline, CDR1 LNHNV and CDR2 YYDKDF (reference sequence). The CDR3 consists of 13 residues. V was clipped by 3 bases and J by 13 bases, with 16 bases between them. CDR3 residues: CATSSAGVTGQYF. Written as DNA, the CDR3 is TGTGCCACCAGCAGCGCTGGGGTAACAGGGCAGTACTTC.

This chain uses TRBV7-2 with TRBJ2-1; 10 bases are a match to TRBD2. The CDR3 length is 16 residues. From germline, CDR1 is SGHTA and CDR2 FQGNSA. With V trimmed by 5 bases and J by 1 base, 5 bases remained unmatched. The CDR3 sequence: CASSRSGRGSYNEQFF. CDR3 nucleotide sequence: TGTGCCAGCAGCCGCAGCGGGAGGGGTTCCTACAATGAGCAGTTCTTC.

This chain's CDR3 is CASSLVGGAGANVLTF. In nucleotides, the CDR3 is TGCGCCAGCAGCTTGGTCGGGGGTGCTGGGGCCAACGTCCTGACTTTC. This chain joins TRBV5-1 and TRBJ2-6; D is perhaps TRBD2 (6 bases). Between the trimmed V and J ends, which lost 0 bases and 2 bases, there was a span of 9 bases. Germline V gene sequence: CDR1 SGHRS, CDR2 YFSETQ. The CDR3 loop spans 16 amino acids.

There are a few counts of this clonotype. The chain combines TRBV7-6 with TRBJ2-7; 8 nucleotides align to TRBD2. Per germline, CDR1 SGHVS and CDR2 FNYEAQ. V was pared by 4 bases and J by 3 bases, with 8 bases of the junction left unmatched. The CDR3 loop spans 15 amino acids. CDR3 protein: CASSSPLAGLYEQYF. CDR3 nucleotides: TGTGCCAGCAGCTCCCCGTTAGCGGGGCTCTACGAGCAGTACTTC.